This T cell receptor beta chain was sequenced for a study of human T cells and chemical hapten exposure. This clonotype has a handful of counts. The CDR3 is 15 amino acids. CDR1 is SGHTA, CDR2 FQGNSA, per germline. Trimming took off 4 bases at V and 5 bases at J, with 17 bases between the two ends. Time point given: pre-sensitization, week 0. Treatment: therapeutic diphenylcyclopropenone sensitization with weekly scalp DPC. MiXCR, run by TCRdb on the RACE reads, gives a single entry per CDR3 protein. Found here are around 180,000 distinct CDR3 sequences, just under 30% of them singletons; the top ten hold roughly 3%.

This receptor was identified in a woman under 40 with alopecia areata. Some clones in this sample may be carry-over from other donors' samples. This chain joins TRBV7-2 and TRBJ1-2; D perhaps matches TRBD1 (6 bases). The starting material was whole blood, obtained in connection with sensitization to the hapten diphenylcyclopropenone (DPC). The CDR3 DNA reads TGTGCCAGCAGCTCCCGGATGGGAGGGGGGTATGGCTACACCTTC. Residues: CASSSRMGGGYGYTF.